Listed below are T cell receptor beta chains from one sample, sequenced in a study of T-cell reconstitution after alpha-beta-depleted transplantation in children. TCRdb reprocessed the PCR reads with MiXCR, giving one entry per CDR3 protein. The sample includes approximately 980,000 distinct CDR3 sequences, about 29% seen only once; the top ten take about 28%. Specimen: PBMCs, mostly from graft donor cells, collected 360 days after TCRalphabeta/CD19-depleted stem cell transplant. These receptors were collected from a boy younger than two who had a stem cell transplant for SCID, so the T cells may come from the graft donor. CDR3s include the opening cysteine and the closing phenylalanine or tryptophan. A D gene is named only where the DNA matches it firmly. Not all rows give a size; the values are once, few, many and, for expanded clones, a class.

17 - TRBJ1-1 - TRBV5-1 TGCGCCAGCAGCTTGGCCAATCTGATTAGCCTGAACACTGAAGCTTTCTTT CASSLANLISLNTEAFF
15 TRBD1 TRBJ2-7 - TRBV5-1 TGCGCCAGCGGGGGGACAGGGGAGAAAAGAGGCGAGCAGTACTTC CASGGTGEKRGEQYF
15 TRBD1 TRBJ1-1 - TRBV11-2 TGTGCCAGCAGCCCCGGAACCTTACAGGGGACTGGAGCTTTCTTT CASSPGTLQGTGAFF
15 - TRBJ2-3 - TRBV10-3 TGTGCCATCAGTGTCGGGTCGGGGCCCACAGATACGCAGTATTTT CAISVGSGPTDTQYF
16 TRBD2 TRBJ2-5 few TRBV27 TGTGCCAGCAGTCACGTGACTAGCGGATTCCAAGAGACCCAGTACTTC CASSHVTSGFQETQYF
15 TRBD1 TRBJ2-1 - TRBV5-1 TGCGCCAGCAGAACGGCAGCCAAGGGGGCAGGTGAGCAGTTCTTC CASRTAAKGAGEQFF
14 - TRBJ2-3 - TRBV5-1 TGCGCCAGCAGCTTGTCGGCAACCACAGATACGCAGTATTTT CASSLSATTDTQYF
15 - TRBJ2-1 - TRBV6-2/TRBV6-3 TGTGCCAGCAGTTACTCGCTACTAGCAGACGATGAGCAGTTCTTC CASSYSLLADDEQFF
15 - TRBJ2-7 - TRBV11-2 TGTGCCAGCAGCCCAATCGGGACACCTTCCTACGAGCAGTACTTC CASSPIGTPSYEQYF
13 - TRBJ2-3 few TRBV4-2 TGTGCCAGCAGCCAAGATAAGAAGTATACGCAGTATTTT CASSQDKKYTQYF
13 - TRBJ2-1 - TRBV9 TGTGCCAGCAGCACAACCCCGGCTAGGTCTCTGTTCTTC CASSTTPARSLFF
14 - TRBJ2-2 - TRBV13 TGTGCCAGCAGCTGGGCCCTCCCGAGCGGGGAGCTGTTTTTT CASSWALPSGELFF
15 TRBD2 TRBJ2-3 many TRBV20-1 TGCAGTGCTGGGACTAGCGGGGAGCGAGCAGATACGCAGTATTTT CSAGTSGERADTQYF
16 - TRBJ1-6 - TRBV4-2 TGTGCCAGCAGCCAAAGTGGAGGAGTTTGGAATTCACCCCTCCACTTT CASSQSGGVWNSPLHF
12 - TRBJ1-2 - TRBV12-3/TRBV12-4 TGTGCCAGCAGTCCCTACCCCTATGGCTACACCTTC CASSPYPYGYTF
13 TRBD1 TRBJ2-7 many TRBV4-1 TGCGCCAGCAGCCAAAGGCAGGGGGTCGAGCAGTACTTC CASSQRQGVEQYF
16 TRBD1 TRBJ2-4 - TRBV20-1 TGCAGTGCACACAGGGGAAGTAAGACGGCCAAAAACATTCAGTACTTC CSAHRGSKTAKNIQYF
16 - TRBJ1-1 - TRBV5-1 TGCGCCAGCAGGTCCGGGACGGGTCTTCCACCCACTGAAGCTTTCTTT CASRSGTGLPPTEAFF
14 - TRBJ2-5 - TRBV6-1 TGTGCCAGCAGCCAGCGGACAGTTAAAGAGACCCAGTACTTC CASSQRTVKETQYF
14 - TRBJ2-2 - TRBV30 TGTGCCTGGAGCAAGGGACCCAGCGCCGGGGAGCTGTTTTTT CAWSKGPSAGELFF
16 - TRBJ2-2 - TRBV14 TGTGCCAGCAGCCAAGATTGGACTCTCCCGACCGGGGAGCTGTTTTTT CASSQDWTLPTGELFF
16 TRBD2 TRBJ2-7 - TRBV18 TGTGCCAGCTCACCGAGACTAGCGGGGAGCTCCTACGAGCAGTACTTC CASSPRLAGSSYEQYF
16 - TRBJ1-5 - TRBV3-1 TGTGCCAGCAGCCAAGAGGGGGCGGGGAGCAATCAGCCCCAGCATTTT CASSQEGAGSNQPQHF
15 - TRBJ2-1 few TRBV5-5 TGTGCCAGCGTGAGGTCCGGGACGGAGAGCAATGAGCAGTTCTTC CASVRSGTESNEQFF
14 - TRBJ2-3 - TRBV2 TGTGCCAGCAGTGAAGCGGTGGCTCGGGATACGCAGTATTTT CASSEAVARDTQYF
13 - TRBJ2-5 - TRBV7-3 TGTGCCAGCAGCGTCAGGGTTGGGGAGACCCAGTACTTC CASSVRVGETQYF
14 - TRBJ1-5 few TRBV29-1 TGCAGCGTTGAACTTGGAGGGAGCAATCAGCCCCAGCATTTT CSVELGGSNQPQHF
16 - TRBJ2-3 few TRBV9 TGTGCCAGCAGCGTAGAGCCAAGCGGATATACGGATACGCAGTATTTT CASSVEPSGYTDTQYF
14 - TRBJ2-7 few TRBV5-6 TGTGCCAGCAGCTTAAGAGACCTTTACTACGAGCAGTACTTC CASSLRDLYYEQYF
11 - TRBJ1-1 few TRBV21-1 TGTGCCAGCAGCAATCCAGCTGAAGCTTTCTTT CASSNPAEAFF
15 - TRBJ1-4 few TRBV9 TGTGCCAGCATCTGTCGAGACACCTGGGATGGAAAACTGTTTTTT CASICRDTWDGKLFF
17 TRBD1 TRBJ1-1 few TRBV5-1 TGCGCCAGCAGCTTGCGTCCCAAAATCGCAGGGGGCACTGAAGCTTTCTTT CASSLRPKIAGGTEAFF